This T cell receptor (beta chain) was captured in a study of blood T cell repertoires in COVID-19. On the study more broadly: Sites across the United States, Italy and Spain contributed samples from acute and convalescent COVID-19.

Sequencing was performed with immunoSEQ multiplex PCR; in TCRdb, only in-frame clones are kept and a portion is missing. The table lists some 170,000 clones, roughly 84% of them singletons. The V and J ends lost 3 bases and 4 bases, in that order; junction bases with no gene match: 14. This CDR3 is built from 17 residues. Germline V gene lookup returns CDR1 KGHSH and CDR2 LQKENI. The sequence was collected from an elderly woman with active or convalescent COVID-19. Source material: peripheral blood. J is TRBJ2-5 and V is TRBV18, with 7 bases identical to TRBD1. The CDR3 loop is CASSPLDRAGFSETQYF. The CDR3 DNA sequence: TGTGCCAGCTCACCCCTCGACAGGGCGGGCTTTTCAGAGACCCAGTACTTC.